This T cell receptor (beta chain) was obtained from a study of glioma-infiltrating T cells. Germline V gene data show CDR1 as LNHDA and CDR2 as SQIVND (reference sequence). The CDR3 spans 14 residues. Trimming took off 3 bases at V and 5 bases at J, with 14 bases between the two ends. Note on this clonotype: Given a much more abundant clone one base away, this may be a read error.

Amplification of TCR alpha and beta CDR3 regions from RNA used iRepertoire nested multiplex PCR. MiXCR, run by TCRdb on the multiplex PCR reads, gives a single entry per CDR3 protein. The sample contains 100,000 to 150,000 distinct CDR3 sequences, roughly 24% of which appear only once. This chain connects TRBV19 to TRBJ2-7; perhaps D is TRBD1 or TRBD2 (5 bases each). The sample consisted of glioma tissue, nonneoplastic brain tissue, or PBMCs (not recorded which). This TCR derives from a human donor with low-grade glioma or glioblastoma, undergoing nonglioma brain surgery, or in good health (not recorded which). The CDR3: CASSIGQGPHEQYF. CDR3 in DNA: TGTGCCAGTAGTATTGGGCAGGGACCCCACGAGCAGTACTTC.